This TCR beta chain stems from a study of monozygotic twins with cystic fibrosis. Study-wide background: Library input was approximately 2.7 micrograms of fragmented DNA, with 15 PCR cycles. The study, taken as a whole, reports: No link emerged between shared CDR3 counts and age, concordance or severity. Median Simpson clonality of about 0.01 suggested naive T cells predominated.

V was trimmed by 5 bases and J by 3 bases, leaving 17 bases between them. Germline CDR1 SGHTA, CDR2 FQGNSA. There are 15 residues in the CDR3. Clones were read by immunoSEQ multiplex PCR, and TCRdb kept only the in-frame ones, dropping some. The table records about 35,000 clones, approximately 70% of them present only once. As concerns this clone: Its specificity is not known.

Source material: blood. The genes are TRBV7-2 and TRBJ2-7; the D gene is possibly TRBD1 (5 bases). The receptor's source is a girl aged 5 to 17 with cystic fibrosis. The CDR3 loop reads CASSPFPAGLYEQYF. The DNA of the CDR3 is TGTGCCAGCAGCCCCTTCCCGGCAGGGCTCTACGAGCAGTACTTC. Full variable domain (outside the CDR3, taken from reference TRBV7-2 and TRBJ2-7): GAGVSQSPSNKVTEKGKDVELRCDPISGHTALYWYRQSLGQGLEFLIYFQGNSAPDKSGLPSDRFSAERTGGSVSTLTIQRTQQEDSAVYLCASSPFPAGLYEQYFGPGTRLTVT.